This TCR beta chain was captured in a study of cytomegalovirus exposure and HLA in healthy donors. Note on this clone: The antigen is unknown. The same CDR3 also results from other DNA sequences found in this sample.

Whole-study results and caveats: The study flagged some 170 TCR beta chains as cytomegalovirus-associated. Available immune exposure information was restricted to CMV serostatus only.

This CDR3 is 12 amino acids long. Deletions cut 6 bases from V and 5 bases from J, with 11 bases between. Germline CDR1 is MDHEN and CDR2 is SYDVKM. The PCR used 60 Vbeta and 13 Jbeta primers. Sequencing used immunoSEQ multiplex PCR; TCRdb keeps in-frame clones, though not all of them. This table holds 100,000 to 130,000 clones, around 73% found once. The TCR originated in a man aged 25-45 years in good health and CMV-seronegative. Material: PBMCs. J is TRBJ2-7 and V is TRBV28, with a possible D match to TRBD1 (6 bases). CDR3 in DNA: TGTGCCAGCAGCCTAACAGGGAACGAGCAGTACTTC. This codes for CASSLTGNEQYF.